This entry describes one TCR beta chain. Antigen specificity is unknown. Sample-barcoded 5' priming and a J-beta primer mix drove a second PCR of about 6 to 12 cycles. All samples yielded 3 million or more CDR3-containing paired-end reads. TCRdb reanalysed the 5' RACE reads using MiXCR and keeps one entry per CDR3 protein. Of over 1,500,000 distinct CDR3 sequences in the sample, roughly 50% were seen once. CDR1 and CDR2 from the germline V gene are SQVTM and ANQGSEA. V was shortened by 7 bases and J by 2 bases, with 15 bases between the two germline ends. The CDR3 extends over 15 amino acids. The data stem from a study of blood T cells in healthy people across ages. The overall study: With template switching, about one barcoded beta molecule was captured per two T cells.

Whole-study findings and limits: TCR beta diversity was tightly associated with the proportion of naive T cells. Roughly linearly, TCR beta diversity per million T cells fell as age increased.

The clonotype was recovered from a woman aged 40 to 49 in good health. The sequenced sample was blood. The chain combines TRBV29-1 with TRBJ2-6; D might be TRBD1 or TRBD2, each matching 5 bases. In DNA form, the CDR3 reads TGCAGCGCGAAGGTGGGGGAGACTGGGGCCAACGTCCTGACTTTC. It is translated as CSAKVGETGANVLTF.